This T cell receptor (beta chain) was obtained from a study of response to subunit inactivated influenza vaccine. Study results and limitations: Each seasonal influenza vaccination, the authors suggested, recruits few new T cells.

With respect to this clonotype: Antigen unknown.

From the RT-PCR reads, TCRdb called clonotypes with MiXCR, one entry per CDR3 protein. This table holds 500,000 to 550,000 distinct CDR3 sequences, about 8% found once. The TCR was taken from a man aged 45-69 years who received an inactivated influenza vaccine. The material sequenced was PBMCs from blood, taken roughly 24 months after vaccination.

The CDR3 sequence: CASSPGIGNWGYTF. The CDR3 nucleotides are TGTGCCAGCAGCCCTGGGATAGGCAACTGGGGCTACACCTTC. The rearrangement links TRBV5-5 to TRBJ1-2, with D hard to call. V shed 4 bases and J shed 8 bases, with 18 bases lying between them. Germline-derived CDR1 and CDR2 are SGHKS and YYEKEE (reference sequence). The CDR3 length is 14 residues.